Listed below are T cell receptor beta chains from one sample, sequenced in a study of T cells in Graves' hyperthyroidism and ophthalmopathy. TCRdb called the multiplex PCR reads again in MiXCR, with one record for every CDR3 protein. In the table there are around 800,000 distinct CDR3 sequences, more than 30% of which are singletons. The specimen was blood. Receptors originate from a man between 18 and 35 years old with Graves' hyperthyroidism. CDR3s include the opening cysteine and the closing phenylalanine or tryptophan. D genes are given only for firm matches. The size of a clone is reported for some rows only, either as once, few or many, or as a class for expanded clones.

TRBV2,TRBD1,TRBJ2-5,few,CASSEGTGGKETQYF,TGTGCCAGCAGTGAAGGGACAGGGGGAAAAGAGACCCAGTACTTC
TRBV6-1,TRBD2,TRBJ2-1,few,CASSDIAGGRNEQFF,TGTGCCAGCAGTGACATAGCGGGGGGGAGGAATGAGCAGTTCTTC
TRBV19,.,TRBJ1-6,.,CASSMTGRQPPLHF,TGTGCCAGTAGTATGACTGGAAGGCAACCACCCCTCCACTTT
TRBV6-1,.,TRBJ1-1,few,CASRESWNTEAFF,TGTGCCAGCAGGGAATCCTGGAACACTGAAGCTTTCTTT
TRBV2,.,TRBJ1-5,few,CASSPTGSSNQPQHF,TGTGCCAGCAGTCCCACAGGGAGTAGCAATCAGCCCCAGCATTTT
TRBV9,.,TRBJ1-1,many,CASSVAAGNTEAFF,TGTGCCAGCAGCGTAGCCGCGGGGAACACTGAAGCTTTCTTT
TRBV15,.,TRBJ1-6,.,CATSPVAGAGSPLHF,TGTGCCACCAGCCCCGTTGCTGGGGCGGGTTCACCCCTCCACTTT
TRBV15,.,TRBJ1-1,many,CATRPKGDGMNTEAFF,TGTGCCACCAGGCCCAAGGGTGACGGCATGAACACTGAAGCTTTCTTT
TRBV29-1,.,TRBJ1-1,many,CSVERRMNTEAFF,TGCAGCGTTGAAAGGAGAATGAACACTGAAGCTTTCTTT
TRBV15,.,TRBJ1-5,many,CATSRATGNQPQHF,TGTGCCACCAGCAGGGCGACGGGGAATCAGCCCCAGCATTTT
TRBV2,.,TRBJ2-7,once,CASSLALGVLYGQYF,TGTGCCAGCAGCCTCGCTCTCGGGGTCCTCTACGGGCAGTACTTC
TRBV5-6,TRBD1,TRBJ1-1,few,CASRQGTDEAFF,TGTGCCAGCAGACAGGGGACGGATGAAGCTTTCTTT
TRBV7-8,.,TRBJ2-7,.,CASSPRAETYEQYF,TGTGCCAGCAGCCCTCGGGCGGAAACCTACGAGCAGTACTTC
TRBV7-9,.,TRBJ1-1,few,CASSLNSEVNTEAFF,TGTGCCAGCAGCCTAAACTCAGAGGTGAACACTGAAGCTTTCTTT
TRBV15,.,TRBJ2-7,.,CATSRMAEEQYF,TGTGCCACCAGCAGGATGGCAGAGGAGCAGTACTTC
TRBV19,.,TRBJ1-1,few,CASSMGGLRNTEAFF,TGTGCCAGTAGTATGGGGGGCCTGAGGAACACTGAAGCTTTCTTT
TRBV29-1,.,TRBJ1-1,.,CSVSGTATYLNTEAFF,TGCAGCGTTTCAGGGACTGCGACCTATCTGAACACTGAAGCTTTCTTT
TRBV29-1,.,TRBJ1-1,.,CSRLNGAEAFF,TGCAGTCGATTAAACGGGGCTGAAGCTTTCTTT
TRBV15,.,TRBJ2-5,.,CATSGSSQETQYF,TGTGCCACCTCGGGCTCCTCTCAAGAGACCCAGTACTTC
TRBV7-9,.,TRBJ1-2,many,CASSDGWNYGYTF,TGTGCCAGCAGCGACGGGTGGAACTATGGCTACACCTTC
TRBV29-1,.,TRBJ1-1,many,CSVEPRMNTEAFF,TGCAGCGTTGAACCCAGAATGAACACTGAAGCTTTCTTT
TRBV20-1,.,TRBJ1-1,many,CSARDLANTEAFF,TGCAGTGCTAGAGATCTGGCGAACACTGAAGCTTTCTTT
TRBV19,.,TRBJ1-6,.,CASSAAGPNSPLHF,TGTGCCAGTAGTGCCGCGGGGCCGAATTCACCCCTCCACTTT
TRBV7-9,TRBD1,TRBJ2-7,.,CASSSTGGLDEQYF,TGTGCCAGCAGCTCGACAGGGGGTTTGGACGAGCAGTACTTC
TRBV15,.,TRBJ1-5,many,CATSSISQGRQPQHF,TGTGCCACCAGCAGCATCAGCCAGGGGAGGCAGCCCCAGCATTTT
TRBV2,TRBD1,TRBJ1-5,.,CASKRSGTVTGQPQHF,TGTGCCAGCAAGAGATCCGGGACAGTAACTGGTCAGCCCCAGCATTTT
TRBV12-3/TRBV12-4,.,TRBJ1-5,few,CASSFRGPQHF,TGTGCCAGCAGTTTTAGGGGGCCCCAGCATTTT
TRBV15,TRBD1,TRBJ1-6,many,CATSRFGTANSPLHF,TGTGCCACCAGCAGATTCGGGACAGCGAATTCACCCCTCCACTTT
TRBV20-1,.,TRBJ1-5,.,CSARADRYNQPQHF,TGCAGTGCTAGAGCCGACAGGTACAATCAGCCCCAGCATTTT
TRBV19,.,TRBJ2-7,.,CASGRDIGGEQYF,TGTGCCAGTGGCCGGGACATTGGGGGCGAGCAGTACTTC
TRBV20-1,TRBD1,TRBJ1-5,.,CSAREASARGQGGNQPQHF,TGCAGTGCTAGAGAAGCCTCCGCCAGGGGGCAGGGGGGCAATCAGCCCCAGCATTTT
TRBV29-1,.,TRBJ1-3,many,CSVEVGGNTIYF,TGCAGCGTTGAGGTGGGGGGAAACACCATATATTTT
TRBV7-8,TRBD1,TRBJ2-2,many,CASRTGTANTGELFF,TGTGCCAGCAGAACCGGGACAGCGAACACCGGGGAGCTGTTTTTT
TRBV4-1,.,TRBJ2-7,.,CASSQEEAGTSYEQYF,TGCGCCAGCAGCCAAGAGGAGGCAGGGACCTCCTACGAGCAGTACTTC
TRBV2,.,TRBJ1-5,.,CASSQGSPGNQPQHF,TGTGCCAGCAGCCAAGGTTCGCCAGGGAATCAGCCCCAGCATTTT
TRBV24-1,TRBD1,TRBJ2-7,few,CATSDSRGRPYEQYF,TGTGCCACCAGTGATTCCAGGGGGCGCCCCTACGAGCAGTACTTC
TRBV6-1,TRBD1,TRBJ1-2,.,CASSEWGQGGGYTF,TGTGCCAGCAGTGAATGGGGACAGGGTGGCGGCTACACCTTC
TRBV7-2,TRBD2,TRBJ2-2,many,CASSFSPTSVITGELFF,TGTGCCAGCAGCTTCTCCCCGACTAGCGTGATCACCGGGGAGCTGTTTTTT
TRBV7-6,.,TRBJ2-2,.,CASSPLGGGTGELFF,TGTGCCAGCAGCCCCTTAGGAGGCGGCACCGGGGAGCTGTTTTTT
TRBV7-2,.,TRBJ1-2,.,CASSLEGPRRGYTF,TGTGCCAGCAGCTTGGAGGGGCCGAGGAGGGGCTACACCTTC
TRBV6-1,.,TRBJ1-3,.,CASSAGPYSGSTIYF,TGTGCCAGCAGCGCCGGACCGTACTCTGGAAGCACCATATATTTT
TRBV7-6,TRBD2,TRBJ2-5,few,CASSKEAGGVQETQYF,TGTGCCAGCAGTAAGGAGGCGGGGGGAGTACAAGAGACCCAGTACTTC
TRBV2,TRBD1,TRBJ1-2,many,CASSGPDRGGYTF,TGTGCCAGCAGTGGCCCCGACAGGGGTGGCTACACCTTC
TRBV7-9,.,TRBJ2-7,.,CASSPLDVSYEQYF,TGTGCCAGCAGCCCATTGGACGTCTCCTACGAGCAGTACTTC
TRBV5-6,.,TRBJ2-5,.,CASSLGPSGKTQYF,TGTGCCAGCAGCTTGGGACCGTCTGGAAAGACCCAGTACTTC
TRBV19,.,TRBJ2-2,.,CASNTDLNTGELFF,TGTGCCAGTAATACGGACCTTAACACCGGGGAGCTGTTTTTT
TRBV2,.,TRBJ1-6,few,CASRQGAGGWRSPLHF,TGTGCCAGCAGGCAGGGTGCCGGAGGGTGGAGGTCACCCCTCCACTTT
TRBV9,.,TRBJ2-2,few,CASSLEGAYTGELFF,TGTGCCAGCAGCTTGGAGGGGGCTTACACCGGGGAGCTGTTTTTT
TRBV19,.,TRBJ2-7,.,CASRHRDNDYEKYF,TGTGCCAGTAGACACCGGGACAATGACTACGAGAAGTACTTC
TRBV7-6,.,TRBJ1-1,.,CASSRKVYGDTEAFF,TGTGCCAGCAGCCGGAAAGTTTACGGAGACACTGAAGCTTTCTTT